Here is one TCR beta chain with its context. What it binds is not known. The sample is drawn from a study of T cell responses to AZD1222 COVID-19 vaccine. This CDR3 comprises 13 residues. Germline CDR1 reads MNHEY; CDR2 reads SVGAGI. V lost 10 bases and J lost 1, with 13 bases in between. The assay was immunoSEQ multiplex PCR, and TCRdb's table has in-frame clones only and misses some. The sample shows 65,000 to 85,000 clones, roughly 90% of them seen only once. Study-wide results and limits: Unmutated variant regions reportedly attract nearly half of all spike-specific TCRs. It should be noted that donors were predominantly white British and more often female, and clonal diversity was possibly underestimated. Only a handful of AZD1222 recipients were seropositive at baseline. Repertoires in all cases were sampled only once the peak T cell response had passed.

The chain has TRBV6-5 and TRBJ1-1; unclear D gene. Material: peripheral blood, obtained on day 0 of AZD1222 vaccination. This receptor was taken from an adult in good health. DNA for the CDR3: TGTGCCACCCGTTCTACCGCGAACACTGAAGCTTTCTTT. Its protein is CATRSTANTEAFF.